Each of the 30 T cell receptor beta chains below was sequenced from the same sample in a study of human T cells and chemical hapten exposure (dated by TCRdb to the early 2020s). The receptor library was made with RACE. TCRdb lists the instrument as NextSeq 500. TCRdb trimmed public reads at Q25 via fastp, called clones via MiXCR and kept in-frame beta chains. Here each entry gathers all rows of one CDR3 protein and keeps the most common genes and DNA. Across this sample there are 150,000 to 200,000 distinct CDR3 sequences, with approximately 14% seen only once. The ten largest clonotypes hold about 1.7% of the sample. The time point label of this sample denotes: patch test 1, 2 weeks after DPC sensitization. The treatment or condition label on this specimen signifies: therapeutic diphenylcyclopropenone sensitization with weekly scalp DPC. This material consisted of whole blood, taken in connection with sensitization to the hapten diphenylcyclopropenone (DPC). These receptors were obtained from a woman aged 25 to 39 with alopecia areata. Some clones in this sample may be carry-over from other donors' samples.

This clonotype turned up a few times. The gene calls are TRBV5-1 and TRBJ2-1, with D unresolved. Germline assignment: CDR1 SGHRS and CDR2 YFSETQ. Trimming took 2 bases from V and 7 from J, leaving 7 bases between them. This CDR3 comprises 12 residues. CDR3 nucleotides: TGCGCCAGCAGCTTCACGAGGAATGAGCAGTTCTTC. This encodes CASSFTRNEQFF.

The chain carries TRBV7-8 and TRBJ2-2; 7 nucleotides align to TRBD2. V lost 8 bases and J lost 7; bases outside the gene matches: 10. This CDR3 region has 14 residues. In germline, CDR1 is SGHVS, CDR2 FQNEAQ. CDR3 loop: CASGGSTVVGELFF. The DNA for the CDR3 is TGTGCCAGCGGCGGGAGTACTGTTGTCGGGGAGCTGTTTTTT. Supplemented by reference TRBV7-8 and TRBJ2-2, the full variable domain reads GAGVSQSPRYKVAKRGQDVALRCDPISGHVSLFWYQQALGQGPEFLTYFQNEAQLDKSGLPSDRFFAERPEGSVSTLKIQRTQQEDSAVYLCASGGSTVVGELFFGEGSRLTVL.

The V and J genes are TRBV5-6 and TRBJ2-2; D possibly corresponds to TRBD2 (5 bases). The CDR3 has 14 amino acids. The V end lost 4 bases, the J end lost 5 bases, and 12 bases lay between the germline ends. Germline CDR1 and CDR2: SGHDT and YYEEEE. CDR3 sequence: CASSHQTGTGELFF. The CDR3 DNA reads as TGTGCCAGCAGCCATCAAACGGGGACCGGGGAGCTGTTTTTT.

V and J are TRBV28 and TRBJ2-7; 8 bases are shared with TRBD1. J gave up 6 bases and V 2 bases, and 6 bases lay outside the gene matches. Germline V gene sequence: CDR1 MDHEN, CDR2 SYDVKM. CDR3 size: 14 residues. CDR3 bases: TGTGCCAGCAGTTTAGCGGACAGGGACCCCGAGCAGTACTTC. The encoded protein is CASSLADRDPEQYF.

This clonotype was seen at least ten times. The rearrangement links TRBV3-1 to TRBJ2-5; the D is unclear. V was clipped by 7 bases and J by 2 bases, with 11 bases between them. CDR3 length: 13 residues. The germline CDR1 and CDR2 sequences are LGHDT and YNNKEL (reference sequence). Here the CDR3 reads CASMGWPQETQYF. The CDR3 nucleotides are TGTGCCAGCATGGGATGGCCTCAAGAGACCCAGTACTTC.

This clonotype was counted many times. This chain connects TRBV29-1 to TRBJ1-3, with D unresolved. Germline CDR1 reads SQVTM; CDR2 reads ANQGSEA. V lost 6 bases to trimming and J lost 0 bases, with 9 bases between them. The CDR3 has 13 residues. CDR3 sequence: CSVRRTSGNTIYF. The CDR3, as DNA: TGCAGCGTGAGGCGGACCTCTGGAAACACCATATATTTT.

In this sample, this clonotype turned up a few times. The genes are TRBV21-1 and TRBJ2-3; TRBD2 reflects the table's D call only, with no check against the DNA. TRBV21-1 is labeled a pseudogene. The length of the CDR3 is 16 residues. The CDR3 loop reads CASSKKAGGGGSTQYF. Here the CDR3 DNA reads TGTGCCAGCAGCAAAAAAGCGGGAGGAGGAGGTTCAACGCAGTATTTT.

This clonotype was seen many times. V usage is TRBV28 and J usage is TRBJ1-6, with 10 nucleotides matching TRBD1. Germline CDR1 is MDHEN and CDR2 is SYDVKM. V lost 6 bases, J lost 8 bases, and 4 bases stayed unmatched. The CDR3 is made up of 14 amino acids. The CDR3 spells CASSGTGEYSPLHF. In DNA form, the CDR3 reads TGTGCCAGCAGCGGGACAGGGGAGTATTCACCCCTCCACTTT.

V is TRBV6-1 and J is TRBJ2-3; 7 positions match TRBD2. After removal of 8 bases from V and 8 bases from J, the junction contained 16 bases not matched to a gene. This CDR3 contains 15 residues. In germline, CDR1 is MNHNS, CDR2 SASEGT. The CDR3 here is CASGVNWEGAATQYF. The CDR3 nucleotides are TGTGCCAGCGGCGTAAACTGGGAGGGCGCGGCTACGCAGTATTTT.

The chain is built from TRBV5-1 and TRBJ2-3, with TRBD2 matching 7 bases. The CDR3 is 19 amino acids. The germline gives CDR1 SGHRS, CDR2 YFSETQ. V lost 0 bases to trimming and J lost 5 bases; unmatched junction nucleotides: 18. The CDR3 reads CASSLGGASRTRSLDTQYF. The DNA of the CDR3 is TGCGCCAGCAGCTTGGGCGGCGCGAGTCGGACTAGAAGTCTAGATACGCAGTATTTT.

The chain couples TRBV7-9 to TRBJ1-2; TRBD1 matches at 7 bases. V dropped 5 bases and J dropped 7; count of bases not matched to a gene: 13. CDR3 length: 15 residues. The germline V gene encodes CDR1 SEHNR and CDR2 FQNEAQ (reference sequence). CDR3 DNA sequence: TGTGCCAGCAGCCCAGGGACAGTTCAAAGAAGTGGCTACACCTTC. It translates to CASSPGTVQRSGYTF.

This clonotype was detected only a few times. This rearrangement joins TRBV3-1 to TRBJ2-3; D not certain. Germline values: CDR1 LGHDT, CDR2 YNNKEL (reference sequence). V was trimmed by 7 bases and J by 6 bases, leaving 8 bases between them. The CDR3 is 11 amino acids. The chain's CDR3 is CASKVGDTQYF. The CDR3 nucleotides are TGTGCCAGCAAAGTGGGCGATACGCAGTATTTT.

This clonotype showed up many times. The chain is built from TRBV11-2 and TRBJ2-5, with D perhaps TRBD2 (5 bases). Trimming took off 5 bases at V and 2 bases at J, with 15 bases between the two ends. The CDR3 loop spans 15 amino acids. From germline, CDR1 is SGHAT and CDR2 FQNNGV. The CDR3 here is CASSQSGIEQETQYF. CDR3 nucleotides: TGTGCCAGCAGCCAGTCGGGGATAGAGCAAGAGACCCAGTACTTC.

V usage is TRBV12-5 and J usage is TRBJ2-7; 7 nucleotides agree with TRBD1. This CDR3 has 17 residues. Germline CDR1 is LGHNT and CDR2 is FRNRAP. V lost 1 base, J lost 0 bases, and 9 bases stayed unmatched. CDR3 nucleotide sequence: TGTGCTAGTGGTTTGGGGGAAAGGGGGCGGTACTCCTACGAGCAGTACTTC. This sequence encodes CASGLGERGRYSYEQYF.

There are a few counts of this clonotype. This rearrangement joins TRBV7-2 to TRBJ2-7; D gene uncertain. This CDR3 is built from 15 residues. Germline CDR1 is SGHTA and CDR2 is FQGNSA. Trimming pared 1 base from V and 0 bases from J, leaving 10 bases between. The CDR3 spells CASSLVPGSSYEQYF. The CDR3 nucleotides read TGTGCCAGCAGCTTAGTTCCGGGCAGCTCCTACGAGCAGTACTTC. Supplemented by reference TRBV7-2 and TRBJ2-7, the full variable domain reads GAGVSQSPSNKVTEKGKDVELRCDPISGHTALYWYRQSLGQGLEFLIYFQGNSAPDKSGLPSDRFSAERTGGSVSTLTIQRTQQEDSAVYLCASSLVPGSSYEQYFGPGTRLTVT.

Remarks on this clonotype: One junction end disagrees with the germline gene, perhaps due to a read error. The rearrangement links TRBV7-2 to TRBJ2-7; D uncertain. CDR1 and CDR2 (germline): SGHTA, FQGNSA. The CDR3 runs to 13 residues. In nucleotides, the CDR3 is TGTGCCACCAGCTTCTATATGGAGTACGAGCAGTACTTC. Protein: CATSFYMEYEQYF.

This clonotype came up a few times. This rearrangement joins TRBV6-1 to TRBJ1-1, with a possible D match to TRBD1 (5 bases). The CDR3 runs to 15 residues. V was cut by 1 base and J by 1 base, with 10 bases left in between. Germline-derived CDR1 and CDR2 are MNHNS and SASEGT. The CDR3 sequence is CASSEVVGRNTEAFF. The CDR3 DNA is TGTGCCAGCAGTGAAGTCGTGGGACGGAACACTGAAGCTTTCTTT.

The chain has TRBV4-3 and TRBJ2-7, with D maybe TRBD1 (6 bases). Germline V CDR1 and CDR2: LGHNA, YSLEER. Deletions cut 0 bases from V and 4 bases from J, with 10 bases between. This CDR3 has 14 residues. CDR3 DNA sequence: TGCGCCAGCAGCCAAGAGGCCAGGGGTTACGAGCAGTACTTC. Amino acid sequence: CASSQEARGYEQYF.

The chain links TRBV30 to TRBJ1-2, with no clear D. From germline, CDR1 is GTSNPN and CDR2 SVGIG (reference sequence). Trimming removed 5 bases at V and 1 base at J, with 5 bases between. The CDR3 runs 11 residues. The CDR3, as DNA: TGTGCCTGGCTAGTTAACTATGGCTACACCTTC. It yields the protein CAWLVNYGYTF.

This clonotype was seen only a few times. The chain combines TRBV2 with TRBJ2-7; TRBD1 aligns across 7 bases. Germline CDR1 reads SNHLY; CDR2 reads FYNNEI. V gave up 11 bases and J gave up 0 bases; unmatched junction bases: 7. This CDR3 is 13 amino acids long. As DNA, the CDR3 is TGTGCCGGCGCCGGGACAGTCTCCTACGAGCAGTACTTC. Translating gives CAGAGTVSYEQYF. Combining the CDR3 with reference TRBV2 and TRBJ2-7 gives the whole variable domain EPEVTQTPSHQVTQMGQEVILRCVPISNHLYFYWYRQILGQKVEFLVSFYNNEISEKSEIFDDQFSVERPDGSNFTLKIRSTKLEDSAMYFCAGAGTVSYEQYFGPGTRLTVT.

The CDR3 bases are TGTGCCAGCAGCTTGTATGGGGCGGGGGACATTCAGTACTTC. Amino acid sequence: CASSLYGAGDIQYF. The chain is built from TRBV5-4 and TRBJ2-4; TRBD2 matches 7 bases. J lost 8 bases, V lost 1 base, and 6 bases had no gene match. The germline CDR1 and CDR2 sequences are SGHNT and YYREEE (reference sequence). This CDR3 contains 14 residues. The full variable domain, with the rest looked up from reference TRBV5-4 and TRBJ2-4, is ETGVTQSPTHLIKTRGQQVTLRCSSQSGHNTVSWYQQALGQGPQFIFQYYREEENGRGNFPPRFSGLQFPNYSSELNVNALELDDSALYLCASSLYGAGDIQYFGAGTRLSVL.

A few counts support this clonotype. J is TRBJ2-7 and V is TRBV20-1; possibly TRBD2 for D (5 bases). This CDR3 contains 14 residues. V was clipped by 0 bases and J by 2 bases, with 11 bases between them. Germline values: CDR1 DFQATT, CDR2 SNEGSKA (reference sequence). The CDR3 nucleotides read TGCAGTGCTAGAGATCAGGCGGGTACCTACGAGCAGTACTTC. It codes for CSARDQAGTYEQYF.

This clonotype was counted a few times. CDR3 coding DNA: TGCAGTGCTAGAAACCCAGCGGGAGCACAAGAGACCCAGTACTTC. Residues: CSARNPAGAQETQYF. This chain connects TRBV20-1 to TRBJ2-5; 8 bases align to TRBD2. This CDR3 has 15 residues. The V gene's germline CDR1 is DFQATT and CDR2 SNEGSKA (reference sequence). V gave up 2 bases and J gave up 2 bases; unmatched junction bases: 7.

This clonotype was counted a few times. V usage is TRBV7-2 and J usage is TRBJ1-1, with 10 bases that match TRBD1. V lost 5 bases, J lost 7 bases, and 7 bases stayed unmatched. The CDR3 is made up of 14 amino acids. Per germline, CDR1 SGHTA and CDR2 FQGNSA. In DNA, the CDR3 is TGTGCCAGCAGCGCGACAGGGGGCGGAATTGAAGCTTTCTTT. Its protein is CASSATGGGIEAFF.

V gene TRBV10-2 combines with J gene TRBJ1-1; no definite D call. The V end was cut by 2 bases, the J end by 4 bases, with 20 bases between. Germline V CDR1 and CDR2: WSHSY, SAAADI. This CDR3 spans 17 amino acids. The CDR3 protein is CASSEPPQRAGVTEAFF. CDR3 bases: TGCGCCAGCAGTGAGCCCCCCCAAAGGGCTGGTGTCACTGAAGCTTTCTTT.

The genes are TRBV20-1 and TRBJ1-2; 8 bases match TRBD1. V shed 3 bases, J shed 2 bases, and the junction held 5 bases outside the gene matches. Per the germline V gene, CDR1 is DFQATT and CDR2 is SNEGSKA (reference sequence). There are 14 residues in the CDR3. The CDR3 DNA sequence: TGCAGTGCTAGTCCGGACAGGGCCAACTATGGCTACACCTTC. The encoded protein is CSASPDRANYGYTF.

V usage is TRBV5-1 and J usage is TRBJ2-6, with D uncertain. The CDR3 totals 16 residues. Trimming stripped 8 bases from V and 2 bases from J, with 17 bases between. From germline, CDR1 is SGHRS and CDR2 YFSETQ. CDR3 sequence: CASALLAGAGANVLTF. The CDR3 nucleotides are TGCGCCAGTGCTTTATTGGCTGGCGCTGGGGCCAACGTCCTGACTTTC.

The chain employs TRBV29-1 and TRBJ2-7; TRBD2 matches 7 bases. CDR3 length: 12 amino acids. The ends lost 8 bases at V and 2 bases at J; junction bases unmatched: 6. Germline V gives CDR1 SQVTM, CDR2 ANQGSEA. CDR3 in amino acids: CSFGLGPYEQYF. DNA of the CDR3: TGCAGCTTTGGACTAGGCCCCTACGAGCAGTACTTC.

The CDR3: CASRAGLAEHNEQFF. In nucleotides, the CDR3 is TGCGCCAGCCGAGCGGGACTAGCGGAGCACAATGAGCAGTTCTTC. The chain combines TRBV4-1 with TRBJ2-1; the match to TRBD2 covers 11 bases. The ends lost 8 bases at V and 5 bases at J; junction bases unmatched: 8. There are 15 residues in the CDR3. CDR1 and CDR2 from the germline V gene are MGHRA and YSYEKL.

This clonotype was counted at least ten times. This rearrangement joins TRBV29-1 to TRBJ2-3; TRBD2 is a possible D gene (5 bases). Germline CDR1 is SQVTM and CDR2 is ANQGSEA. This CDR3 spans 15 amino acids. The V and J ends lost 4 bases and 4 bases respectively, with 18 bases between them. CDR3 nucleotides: TGCAGCGTTGGAGGGAGCCGGTTGAGCGCAGATACGCAGTATTTT. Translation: CSVGGSRLSADTQYF.